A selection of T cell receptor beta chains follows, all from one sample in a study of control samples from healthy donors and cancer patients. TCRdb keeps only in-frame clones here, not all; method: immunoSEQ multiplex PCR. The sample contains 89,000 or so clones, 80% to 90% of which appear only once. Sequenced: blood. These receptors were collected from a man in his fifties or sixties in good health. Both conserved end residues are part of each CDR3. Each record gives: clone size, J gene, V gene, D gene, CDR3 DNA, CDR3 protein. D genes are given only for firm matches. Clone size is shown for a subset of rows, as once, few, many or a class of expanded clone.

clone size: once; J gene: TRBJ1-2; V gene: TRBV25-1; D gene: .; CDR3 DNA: TGTGCCAGCAGTGAGCCTGGGACAAGGGGGACTGGGTATGGCTACACCTTC; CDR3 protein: CASSEPGTRGTGYGYTF
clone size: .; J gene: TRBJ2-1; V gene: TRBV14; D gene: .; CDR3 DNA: TGTGCCAGCAGCCAAGATAGACACCGTGAGCAGTTCTTC; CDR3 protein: CASSQDRHREQFF
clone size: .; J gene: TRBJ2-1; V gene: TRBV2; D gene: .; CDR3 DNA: TGTGCCAGCAACTGGGGGATCCTGTACAATGAGCAGTTCTTC; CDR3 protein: CASNWGILYNEQFF
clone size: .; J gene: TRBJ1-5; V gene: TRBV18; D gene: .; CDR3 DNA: TGTGCCAGCTCACCATATCAAACCGAACAGCCCCAGCATTTT; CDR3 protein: CASSPYQTEQPQHF
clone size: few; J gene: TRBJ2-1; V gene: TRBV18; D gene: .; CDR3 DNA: TGTGCCAGCACCGGGGACTTAAACAATGAGCAGTTCTTC; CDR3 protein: CASTGDLNNEQFF
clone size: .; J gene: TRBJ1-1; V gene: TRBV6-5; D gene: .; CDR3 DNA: TGTGCCAGCAGTTACTCGAGGTGGGGCCTTGGCGCTTTCTTT; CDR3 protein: CASSYSRWGLGAFF
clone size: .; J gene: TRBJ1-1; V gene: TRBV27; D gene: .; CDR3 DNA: TGTGCCAGCAGTCCCAATCGTCAGGCTATGAACACTGAAGCTTTCTTT; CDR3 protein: CASSPNRQAMNTEAFF
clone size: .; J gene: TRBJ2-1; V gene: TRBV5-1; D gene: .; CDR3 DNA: TGCGCCAGCAGCGTCAACTCAGGGATAAACTACAATGAGCAGTTCTTC; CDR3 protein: CASSVNSGINYNEQFF
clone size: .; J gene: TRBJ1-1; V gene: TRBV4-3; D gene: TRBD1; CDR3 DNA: TGCGCCAGCAGCCAAGACAGGGGGCGGCTTGCGATAGCTTTCTTT; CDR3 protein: CASSQDRGRLAIAFF
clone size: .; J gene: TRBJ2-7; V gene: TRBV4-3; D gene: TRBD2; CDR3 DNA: TGCGCCAGCAGCCGAGGGACTAGCGGGAGTGGCGAGCAGTACTTC; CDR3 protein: CASSRGTSGSGEQYF
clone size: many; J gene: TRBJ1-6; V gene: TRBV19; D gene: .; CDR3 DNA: TGTGCCACCAAAGCGGACAGCGGTAATTCACCCCTCCACTTT; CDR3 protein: CATKADSGNSPLHF
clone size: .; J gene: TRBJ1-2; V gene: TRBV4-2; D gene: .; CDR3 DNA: TGTGCCAGCAGCCAAGAGTTCCTTGGGGGCAGCTATGGCTACACCTTC; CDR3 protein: CASSQEFLGGSYGYTF